Listed below are T cell receptor beta chains from one sample, sequenced in a study of blood T cell repertoires in COVID-19. TCRdb's copy holds only in-frame clones and misses some; the assay was immunoSEQ multiplex PCR. The sample contains tens of thousands of clones, around 83% of which appear only once. Sequencing input: peripheral blood. These receptors all come from a man in his fifties with active COVID-19. Each CDR3 is given with its conserved first and last residue. Each record gives: CDR3 protein, CDR3 DNA, V gene, J gene, clone size, D gene. A D gene is named only where the DNA matches it firmly. Part of the rows lack a size; the others show once, few, many or a class for expanded clones.

CASRQQGAGNQPQHF	TGTGCCAGTAGGCAACAGGGGGCAGGCAATCAGCCCCAGCATTTT	TRBV19	TRBJ1-5	NA	TRBD1
CASRVGEDYGYTF	TGCGCCAGCAGGGTAGGGGAAGACTATGGCTACACCTTC	TRBV5-1	TRBJ1-2	NA	NA
CASSATPAPEAFF	TGTGCCAGCAGCGCGACCCCAGCGCCTGAAGCTTTCTTT	TRBV9	TRBJ1-1	NA	NA
CASSVGRASGANEQFF	TGTGCCAGCAGCGTTGGCAGGGCCTCAGGAGCGAATGAGCAGTTCTTC	TRBV9	TRBJ2-1	NA	NA
CASSQHQGGKNIQYF	TGTGCCAGCAGCCAACATCAGGGTGGCAAAAACATTCAGTACTTC	TRBV3-1/TRBV3-2	TRBJ2-4	NA	NA
CASSNKVGQGHEKLFF	TGTGCCAGCAGCAACAAAGTCGGACAGGGCCATGAAAAACTGTTTTTT	TRBV14	TRBJ1-4	NA	TRBD1
CASSYGQAVGQPQHF	TGTGCCAGCAGTTACGGACAGGCCGTCGGCCAGCCCCAGCATTTT	TRBV6-2/TRBV6-3	TRBJ1-5	NA	TRBD1
CASSQDSRSYEQYF	TGTGCCAGCAGTCAGGACAGTAGGTCCTACGAGCAGTACTTC	TRBV6-5	TRBJ2-7	NA	NA
CASSYGSTTEAFF	TGTGCCAGCAGTTACGGGTCGACGACTGAAGCTTTCTTT	TRBV12-3/TRBV12-4	TRBJ1-1	NA	NA
CAWTLERHLGYTF	TGTGCCTGGACCCTAGAGAGGCATTTGGGCTACACCTTC	TRBV30	TRBJ1-2	NA	NA
CASSLGDRDPDTQYF	TGTGCCAGCAGCTTAGGGGACAGGGACCCAGATACGCAGTATTTT	TRBV7-8	TRBJ2-3	NA	TRBD1
CASSLTGTNSNQPQHF	TGTGCCAGCAGCTTAACCGGGACAAATAGCAATCAGCCCCAGCATTTT	TRBV11-3	TRBJ1-5	NA	NA
CASSVATSSGGASDTQYF	TGTGCCAGCAGCGTAGCTACTAGTAGCGGGGGGGCGTCAGATACGCAGTATTTT	TRBV9	TRBJ2-3	NA	TRBD2
CASSTRGSGYEQYF	TGTGCCAGTAGTACCCGGGGATCGGGGTACGAGCAGTACTTC	TRBV19	TRBJ2-7	NA	NA
CSVLDRGSTDTQYF	TGCAGCGTTCTGGACAGGGGAAGCACAGATACGCAGTATTTT	TRBV29-1	TRBJ2-3	NA	TRBD1
CASSYDLPSTDTQYF	TGTGCCAGCAGTTACGACTTGCCGAGCACAGATACGCAGTATTTT	TRBV6-6	TRBJ2-3	NA	NA
CASSFDRAYGYTF	TGTGCCAGCAGTTTTGACAGAGCCTATGGCTACACCTTC	TRBV28	TRBJ1-2	NA	NA
CASRGTGSSPLHF	TGTGCCAGCAGAGGGACAGGTAGCTCACCCCTCCACTTT	TRBV12-3/TRBV12-4	TRBJ1-6	few	TRBD1
CASSGGQLTSSGANVLTF	TGTGCCAGCAGTGGGGGACAGCTAACTAGCTCTGGGGCCAACGTCCTGACTTTC	TRBV28	TRBJ2-6	NA	TRBD1
CASSYGTVYNSPLHF	TGTGCCAGCAGTTACGGGACAGTATATAATTCACCCCTCCACTTT	TRBV6-6	TRBJ1-6	NA	TRBD1
CASSPKGVAGEAYEQYF	TGTGCCAGCAGCCCTAAGGGAGTAGCGGGAGAGGCCTACGAGCAGTACTTC	TRBV7-8	TRBJ2-7	NA	TRBD2
CASSLDREGTGELFF	TGTGCCAGCAGCCTAGACAGGGAGGGCACCGGGGAGCTGTTTTTT	TRBV7-8	TRBJ2-2	once	NA
CASSRGQGAENEQFF	TGTGCCAGCAGCCGAGGACAGGGGGCAGAGAATGAGCAGTTCTTC	TRBV5-5	TRBJ2-1	NA	TRBD1
CASSTGQSSYEQYF	TGTGCCAGCAGCACGGGACAGAGTTCCTACGAGCAGTACTTC	TRBV3-1/TRBV3-2	TRBJ2-7	NA	TRBD1
CSVKGALTSGELFF	TGCAGCGTTAAGGGGGCTCTCACCTCCGGGGAGCTGTTTTTT	TRBV29-1	TRBJ2-2	NA	TRBD1
CSVVAGLSSGNTIYF	TGCAGCGTTGTAGCCGGACTGAGCTCTGGAAACACCATATATTTT	TRBV29-1	TRBJ1-3	NA	NA
CAISTGQGTDTQYF	TGTGCCATCAGTACAGGACAGGGGACAGATACGCAGTATTTT	TRBV10-3	TRBJ2-3	NA	TRBD1
CASTRKSGEQYF	TGTGCCAGCACACGTAAGTCGGGCGAGCAGTACTTC	TRBV27	TRBJ2-7	NA	NA
CASSSSQPQHF	TGTGCCAGCAGTTCGTCTCAGCCCCAGCATTTT	TRBV28	TRBJ1-5	NA	NA
CASSEGAPRGYTF	TGTGCCAGCAGTGAGGGGGCGCCGAGAGGCTACACCTTC	TRBV6-1	TRBJ1-2	NA	NA
CASSQLPRGNEQFF	TGTGCCAGCAGTCAACTACCACGGGGAAATGAGCAGTTCTTC	TRBV9	TRBJ2-1	NA	NA
CASSSYRGYEQYF	TGTGCCAGCAGCTCCTACAGGGGATACGAGCAGTACTTC	TRBV7-6	TRBJ2-7	NA	TRBD1
CASSLDRGNYGYTF	TGTGCCAGCAGCTTAGATCGGGGGAACTATGGCTACACCTTC	TRBV7-3	TRBJ1-2	NA	NA
CASSVNTGELFF	TGTGCCAGTAGCGTGAACACCGGGGAGCTGTTTTTT	TRBV19	TRBJ2-2	NA	NA
CASSSPGLAGGFYNEQFF	TGTGCCAGCAGCTCCCCGGGACTAGCGGGGGGCTTCTACAATGAGCAGTTCTTC	TRBV7-2	TRBJ2-1	NA	TRBD2
CASSSLQGAGSNQPQHF	TGTGCCAGCAGTTCTCTTCAGGGGGCGGGGAGCAATCAGCCCCAGCATTTT	TRBV27	TRBJ1-5	NA	TRBD1
CASSLAGQGAGEQYF	TGCGCCAGCAGCCTGGCGGGACAGGGAGCGGGAGAGCAGTACTTC	TRBV5-1	TRBJ2-7	NA	TRBD1
CASSSTSGYEQFF	TGTGCCAGCTCATCGACTAGCGGGTATGAGCAGTTCTTC	TRBV18	TRBJ2-1	NA	TRBD2
CASSPHGQGLTDTQYF	TGTGCCAGCAGCCCCCACGGACAGGGTCTCACAGATACGCAGTATTTT	TRBV3-1/TRBV3-2	TRBJ2-3	NA	TRBD1
CASSHNPGEQETQYF	TGTGCCAGCAGCCATAATCCGGGGGAACAAGAGACCCAGTACTTC	TRBV7-6	TRBJ2-5	NA	NA
CATSRDGAGFSNEQFF	TGTGCCACCAGCAGAGATGGGGCAGGGTTTTCGAATGAGCAGTTCTTC	TRBV15	TRBJ2-1	once	NA
CASSDRSGQPQHF	TGTGCCAGCAGTGACCGATCTGGCCAGCCCCAGCATTTT	TRBV6-1	TRBJ1-5	once	NA
CASSLAQNQPQHF	TGTGCCAGCAGCTTAGCTCAGAACCAGCCCCAGCATTTT	TRBV7-2	TRBJ1-5	NA	NA
CASNREAGGQETQYF	TGTGCCAGCAACCGTGAAGCGGGGGGACAAGAGACCCAGTACTTC	TRBV3-1/TRBV3-2	TRBJ2-5	NA	TRBD2
CASSLTSSGGISGANVLTF	TGTGCCAGCAGCTTAACTTCTAGCGGGGGGATCTCTGGGGCCAACGTCCTGACTTTC	TRBV7-3	TRBJ2-6	once	TRBD2
CASSLRQSGKETQYF	TGTGCCAGCAGCCTCCGCCAATCAGGCAAAGAGACCCAGTACTTC	TRBV5-4	TRBJ2-5	once	NA